Listed below are T cell receptor beta chains from one sample, sequenced in a study of T cell changes during pregnancy in multiple sclerosis. The method was immunoSEQ multiplex PCR; TCRdb's version includes in-frame clones alone and lacks a portion of them. The table lists around 35,000 clones, 85% to 95% of them singletons. The sample in question was CD4+ T cells from peripheral blood mononuclear cells, obtained in the third trimester of pregnancy. The receptors stem from a female donor in good health, enrolled as a control in a pregnancy study. CDR3s include the opening cysteine and the closing phenylalanine or tryptophan. D genes are given only for firm matches. The size of a clone is reported for some rows only, either as once, few or many, or as a class for expanded clones.

>-|TRBV6-5|TRBJ2-7|TRBD1
CASSYSGTGFYEQYF
TGTGCCAGCAGTTACTCCGGGACAGGGTTCTACGAGCAGTACTTC
>-|TRBV5-6|TRBJ1-1|-
CASSSQGRNTEAFF
TGTGCCAGCAGCTCCCAGGGGCGGAACACTGAAGCTTTCTTT
>once|TRBV6-6|TRBJ2-1|-
CASTRWEDTLYNEQFF
TGTGCCAGCACCAGGTGGGAGGACACCCTCTACAATGAGCAGTTCTTC
>-|TRBV5-4|TRBJ2-5|TRBD1
CASSPGTGGYQIETQYF
TGTGCCAGCAGCCCCGGGACAGGGGGATACCAAATAGAGACCCAGTACTTC
>-|TRBV5-5|TRBJ2-3|TRBD1
CASSLVLLGQGIRDTQYF
TGTGCCAGCAGCTTGGTCCTCCTCGGACAGGGGATCAGAGATACGCAGTATTTT
>-|TRBV19|TRBJ1-2|TRBD1
CASSRGQGNGYTF
TGTGCCAGTAGTAGAGGACAGGGCAACGGCTACACCTTC
>-|TRBV7-2|TRBJ1-4|-
CASSLGPATNEKLFF
TGTGCCAGCAGCTTAGGTCCTGCAACTAATGAAAAACTGTTTTTT
>-|TRBV18|TRBJ2-6|TRBD1
CASSPRDRVLGGANVLTF
TGTGCCAGCTCACCGCGGGACAGGGTCTTGGGAGGGGCCAACGTCCTGACTTTC
>-|TRBV2|TRBJ1-1|-
CASRADRNTEAFF
TGTGCCAGCAGAGCGGACAGGAACACTGAAGCTTTCTTT
>-|TRBV18|TRBJ1-5|-
CASSPDSPNQPQHF
TGTGCCAGCTCACCGGACAGCCCCAATCAGCCCCAGCATTTT
>once|TRBV4-2|TRBJ1-3|-
CASSQETLGASGNTIYF
TGTGCCAGCAGCCAAGAAACGTTAGGGGCCTCTGGAAACACCATATATTTT
>-|TRBV7-9|TRBJ2-2|-
CASSLDTITGELFF
TGTGCCAGCAGCTTAGATACTATCACCGGGGAGCTGTTTTTT
>-|TRBV19|TRBJ1-5|TRBD1
CASRRGRNQPQHF
TGTGCCAGTAGGAGGGGGCGGAATCAGCCCCAGCATTTT
>-|TRBV28|TRBJ1-5|-
CASLGGRSNQPQHF
TGTGCCAGCTTGGGGGGTAGGAGCAATCAGCCCCAGCATTTT
>-|TRBV5-5|TRBJ2-7|TRBD1
CASSRILQGTSSYEQYF
TGTGCCAGCAGCCGCATACTACAGGGGACGAGCTCCTACGAGCAGTACTTC
>-|TRBV7-2|TRBJ2-7|-
CASSLEAGSYYEQYF
TGTGCCAGCAGCTTAGAAGCAGGGTCTTACTACGAGCAGTACTTC
>-|TRBV14|TRBJ1-2|-
CASSRGDRQLYGYTF
TGTGCCAGCAGCCGTGGAGACAGGCAGCTCTATGGCTACACCTTC
>-|TRBV15|TRBJ1-4|-
CATSSLARGEKLFF
TGTGCCACCAGCAGCCTGGCCCGAGGGGAAAAACTGTTTTTT
>-|TRBV7-2|TRBJ1-6|TRBD1
CASERDRNSPLHF
TGTGCCAGCGAAAGGGACAGGAACTCACCCCTCCACTTT
>-|TRBV4-1|TRBJ2-3|TRBD2
CASSQDAGLAGGGDTQYF
TGCGCCAGCAGCCAAGATGCGGGACTAGCGGGGGGTGGGGATACGCAGTATTTT
>-|TRBV7-3|TRBJ2-4|-
CASSPAAGKNIQYF
TGTGCCAGCAGCCCAGCGGCGGGCAAAAACATTCAGTACTTC